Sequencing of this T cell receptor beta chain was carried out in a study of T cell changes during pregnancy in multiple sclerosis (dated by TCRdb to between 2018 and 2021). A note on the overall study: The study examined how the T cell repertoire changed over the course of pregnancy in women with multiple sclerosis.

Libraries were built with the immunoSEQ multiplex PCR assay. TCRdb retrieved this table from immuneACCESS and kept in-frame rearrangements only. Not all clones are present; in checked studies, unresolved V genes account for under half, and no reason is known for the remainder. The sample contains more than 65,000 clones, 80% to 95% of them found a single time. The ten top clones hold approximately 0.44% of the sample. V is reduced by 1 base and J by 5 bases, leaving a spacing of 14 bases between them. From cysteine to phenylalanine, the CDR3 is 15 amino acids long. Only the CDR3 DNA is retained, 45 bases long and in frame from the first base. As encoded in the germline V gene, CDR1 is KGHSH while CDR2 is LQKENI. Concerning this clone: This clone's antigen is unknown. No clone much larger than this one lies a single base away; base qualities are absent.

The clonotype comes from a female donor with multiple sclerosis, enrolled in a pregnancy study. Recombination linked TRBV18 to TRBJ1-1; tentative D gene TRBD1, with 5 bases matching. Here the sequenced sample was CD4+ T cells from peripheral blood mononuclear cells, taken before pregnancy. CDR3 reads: CASSPLPGRDTEAFF. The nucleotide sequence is TGTGCCAGCTCACCACTGCCGGGCAGGGATACTGAAGCTTTCTTT.